Here is one T cell receptor beta chain with its context. The data are from a study of T cell changes during pregnancy in multiple sclerosis. Libraries were prepared by immunoSEQ multiplex PCR; TCRdb keeps only in-frame clonotypes and omits some of them. The table records about 79,000 clones, under 95% of them present only once. The germline V gene encodes CDR1 LNHDA and CDR2 SQIVND (reference sequence). Deletions cut 3 bases from V and 3 bases from J, with 15 bases between. The CDR3 is 16 residues long. The J gene is TRBJ1-5, the V gene TRBV19; D uncertain. The sequencing here drew on CD4+ T cells from peripheral blood mononuclear cells, taken in the second trimester of pregnancy. This sequence originates from a female donor with multiple sclerosis, enrolled in a pregnancy study. The CDR3 coding sequence is TGTGCCAGTAGTATGACGAGGCTAACCAACAATCAGCCCCAGCATTTT. This gives the protein CASSMTRLTNNQPQHF.